Presented here are 21 T cell receptor beta chains from one specimen sequenced in a study of early T cells in non-severe SARS-CoV-2 infection. TCRdb redid the calling of the 5' RACE reads with MiXCR, one entry per CDR3 protein. The repertoire holds 55,000 to 80,000 distinct CDR3 sequences, around an eighth seen once, with 1.2% to 1.5% in the top ten. The input for sequencing was whole blood, taken at baseline. The receptors originated from an adult who was a healthcare worker with PCR-confirmed SARS-CoV-2 infection or an uninfected control (not recorded which).

This clonotype was seen a handful of times. The chain is built from TRBV5-4 and TRBJ2-4, with TRBD1 matching over 7 bases. V shed 4 bases and J 0 bases; nucleotides not matched to a gene: 7. The germline V gene has CDR1 SGHNT and CDR2 YYREEE (reference sequence). CDR3 length equals 16 residues. CDR3 sequence (DNA): TGTGCCAGCAGCCCGGGGACAGCTCAAGCCAAAAACATTCAGTACTTC. It encodes CASSPGTAQAKNIQYF. Variable domain in full (rest from reference TRBV5-4 and TRBJ2-4): ETGVTQSPTHLIKTRGQQVTLRCSSQSGHNTVSWYQQALGQGPQFIFQYYREEENGRGNFPPRFSGLQFPNYSSELNVNALELDDSALYLCASSPGTAQAKNIQYFGAGTRLSVL.

The rearrangement joins TRBV30 to TRBJ1-1; D is uncertain. The ends were cut back, 2 bases at V and 1 base at J, with 8 bases in the middle. The V gene's germline CDR1 is GTSNPN and CDR2 SVGIG (reference sequence). The CDR3 length is 13 residues. The chain's CDR3 is CAWSQNSNTEAFF. CDR3 nucleotide sequence: TGTGCCTGGAGTCAAAATTCGAACACTGAAGCTTTCTTT.

V is TRBV20-1 and J is TRBJ2-5; D unclear. CDR1 is DFQATT, CDR2 SNEGSKA, per germline (reference sequence). Between the trimmed V and J ends, which lost 0 bases and 5 bases, there was a span of 10 bases. The CDR3 length is 13 residues. Here the CDR3 DNA reads TGCAGTGCTAGAGACCCCCCCCCGGAGACCCAGTACTTC. It codes for CSARDPPPETQYF.

V and J are TRBV10-3 and TRBJ2-3, with TRBD2 matching 10 bases. The CDR3 is 14 residues long. CDR1 and CDR2 from the germline V gene are ENHRY and SYGVKD. Unmatched junction bases numbered 4, after V lost 7 bases and J lost 3 bases. CDR3 sequence reads: CAIKREGLTDTQYF. The CDR3 DNA is TGTGCCATCAAGCGGGAGGGTCTGACAGATACGCAGTATTTT.

The table lists this clonotype with many counts. This chain links TRBV3-1 with TRBJ2-2; D is undetermined. The CDR3 consists of 16 residues. Looked up from germline, CDR1 is LGHDT and CDR2 is YNNKEL (reference sequence). Trimming removed 4 bases at V and 4 bases at J, with 16 bases between. Here the CDR3 reads CASSPPRAPSTGELFF. CDR3 in DNA: TGTGCCAGCAGCCCGCCTAGGGCCCCCAGCACCGGGGAGCTGTTTTTT.

This clonotype has a count of ten or more. The chain carries TRBV6-4 and TRBJ2-3; D is possibly TRBD2 (6 bases). V shed 4 bases and J shed 0 bases, with 8 bases lying between them. The CDR3 is 14 residues long. Germline assignment: CDR1 MRHNA and CDR2 SNTAGT. The CDR3 region has the DNA TGTGCCAGCAGTGCCGGGACTAGCACAGATACGCAGTATTTT. Translated, it gives CASSAGTSTDTQYF.

This clonotype was recorded many times. The V call is TRBV6-6, the J call TRBJ1-3, with 7 bases lining up with TRBD1. The V gene's germline CDR1 is MNHNY and CDR2 SVGAGI (reference sequence). CDR3 length: 15 residues. J gave up 8 bases and V 6 bases, and 13 bases lay outside the gene matches. The CDR3 nucleotides read TGTGCCAGCAGAAGACCGGGACAGCGAGGGGACACCATATATTTT. It is translated as CASRRPGQRGDTIYF.

This clonotype has only a few counts. The gene calls are TRBV9 and TRBJ2-7; 9 bases match TRBD1. V was pared by 3 bases and J by 2 bases, with 6 bases of the junction left unmatched. Germline values: CDR1 SGDLS, CDR2 YYNGEE. CDR3 size: 15 residues. CDR3 in DNA: TGTGCCAGCAGCGCGGGACAGGGAACCACCTACGAGCAGTACTTC. It yields the protein CASSAGQGTTYEQYF.

The genes are TRBV18 and TRBJ2-6; 9 bases are a match to TRBD1. CDR3 length: 17 amino acids. Germline CDR1 and CDR2: KGHSH and LQKENI. The ends lost 5 bases at V and 0 bases at J; junction bases unmatched: 5. The CDR3: CASSKTGGVSGANVLTF. In nucleotides, the CDR3 is TGTGCCAGCTCAAAGACAGGGGGAGTCTCTGGGGCCAACGTCCTGACTTTC.

V is TRBV18 and J is TRBJ1-1; the D gene is possibly TRBD1 (6 bases). The CDR3 runs 14 residues. Deletions cut 4 bases from V and 2 bases from J, with 11 bases between. Germline values: CDR1 KGHSH, CDR2 LQKENI. The DNA for the CDR3 is TGTGCCAGCTCACGCGGGGGGGCAAACACTGAAGCTTTCTTT. Encoded protein: CASSRGGANTEAFF.

This clonotype was observed a handful of times. This chain joins TRBV25-1 and TRBJ2-7, with a tentative D call TRBD2 (6 bases). Germline CDR1 is MGHDK and CDR2 is SYGVNS. Trimming shortened V by 7 bases and J by 4 bases, and 20 bases separated the two germline ends. CDR3 size: 15 residues. The CDR3 DNA follows: TGTGCCAGCACTCAAGGACCCGGCGGGGCTTACGAGCAGTACTTC. Protein sequence: CASTQGPGGAYEQYF.

This clonotype was seen a few times. The chain couples TRBV4-3 to TRBJ2-5, with unresolved D. The CDR3 covers 13 residues. Germline CDR1 LGHNA, CDR2 YSLEER. V was trimmed by 6 bases and J by 4 bases, leaving 12 bases between them. This CDR3 is CASSPLLGETQYF. CDR3 sequence (DNA): TGCGCCAGCAGTCCCCTTCTGGGAGAGACCCAGTACTTC.

V is TRBV19 and J is TRBJ1-2; D call uncertain. The CDR3 sequence is 12 residues long. V was clipped by 3 bases and J by 5 bases, with 7 bases between them. Germline assignment: CDR1 LNHDA and CDR2 SQIVND (reference sequence). CDR3 DNA: TGTGCCAGTAGTATCGAACAGTATGGCTACACCTTC. Translation gives CASSIEQYGYTF. Full variable domain (rest looked up from reference TRBV19 and TRBJ1-2): DGGITQSPKYLFRKEGQNVTLSCEQNLNHDAMYWYRQDPGQGLRLIYYSQIVNDFQKGDIAEGYSVSREKKESFPLTVTSAQKNPTAFYLCASSIEQYGYTFGSGTRLTVV.

This clonotype has more than one count but fewer than ten. This chain connects TRBV6-1 to TRBJ2-7; TRBD2 matches 12 bases. V shed 6 bases and J 1 base; nucleotides not matched to a gene: 4. The germline V gene has CDR1 MNHNS and CDR2 SASEGT. The CDR3 sequence is 15 residues long. The CDR3 region is CASREGTSGSYEQYF. In DNA, the CDR3 is TGTGCCAGCAGGGAGGGGACTAGCGGGTCCTACGAGCAGTACTTC.

J is TRBJ1-1 and V is TRBV10-2; a possible D gene is TRBD1 (5 bases). Germline V gene sequence: CDR1 WSHSY, CDR2 SAAADI. V was pared by 4 bases and J by 1 base, with 13 bases between. This CDR3 contains 15 residues. This CDR3 reads CASSGARGANTEAFF. CDR3 DNA sequence: TGCGCCAGCAGTGGGGCCCGAGGGGCGAACACTGAAGCTTTCTTT.

This clonotype was observed a handful of times. The CDR3 DNA reads TGTGCCATCAGTGAAGAGTTCTCTGGAAACACCATATATTTT. Residues: CAISEEFSGNTIYF. The chain is built from TRBV10-3 and TRBJ1-3; D gene uncertain. Germline values: CDR1 ENHRY, CDR2 SYGVKD. V was cut by 3 bases and J by 0 bases, with 6 bases left in between. The CDR3 has 14 amino acids.

The gene calls are TRBV7-9 and TRBJ2-1, with D uncertain. Trimming shortened V by 5 bases and J by 4 bases, and 12 bases separated the two germline ends. CDR3 length: 14 amino acids. CDR1 is SEHNR and CDR2 is FQNEAQ in the germline V gene (reference sequence). The CDR3 here is CASSPSALYNEQFF. CDR3 DNA sequence: TGTGCCAGCAGCCCGTCTGCGCTGTACAATGAGCAGTTCTTC. Using reference TRBV7-9 and TRBJ2-1 for the parts outside the CDR3, the full variable domain is DTGVSQNPRHKITKRGQNVTFRCDPISEHNRLYWYRQTLGQGPEFLTYFQNEAQLEKSRLLSDRFSAERPKGSFSTLEIQRTEQGDSAMYLCASSPSALYNEQFFGPGTRLTVL.

The chain joins TRBV19 to TRBJ2-2, with D perhaps matching TRBD1 (6 bases). Trimming stripped 3 bases from V and 1 base from J, with 12 bases between. Germline V gene sequence: CDR1 LNHDA, CDR2 SQIVND (reference sequence). This CDR3 is 16 amino acids long. The CDR3 DNA is TGTGCCAGTAGTATTGAGATAGGGGGGAACACCGGGGAGCTGTTTTTT. Protein: CASSIEIGGNTGELFF. The whole variable domain, filled in from reference TRBV19 and TRBJ2-2, reads DGGITQSPKYLFRKEGQNVTLSCEQNLNHDAMYWYRQDPGQGLRLIYYSQIVNDFQKGDIAEGYSVSREKKESFPLTVTSAQKNPTAFYLCASSIEIGGNTGELFFGEGSRLTVL.

This clonotype is a singleton in its sample. The chain uses TRBV28 and TRBJ2-3; the D gene is possibly TRBD2 (6 bases). Germline loops: CDR1 MDHEN, CDR2 SYDVKM. This CDR3 contains 13 residues. Trimming pared 1 base from V and 8 bases from J, leaving 10 bases between. This chain's CDR3 is CASSLLGGSTQYF. CDR3 bases: TGTGCCAGCAGTTTATTGGGGGGAAGTACGCAGTATTTT.

This clonotype has a count of ten or more. The chain recombines TRBV28 with TRBJ2-1, with 7 positions matching TRBD1. The J segment lost 2 bases and the V segment lost 5 bases, leaving 9 bases of the junction unmatched. In germline, CDR1 is MDHEN, CDR2 SYDVKM. The CDR3 loop spans 16 amino acids. CDR3 protein: CASSPTGTATYNEQFF. The CDR3 region has the DNA TGTGCCAGCAGTCCAACGGGGACAGCTACCTACAATGAGCAGTTCTTC.

At least ten counts were recorded for this clonotype. J is TRBJ1-1 and V is TRBV6-2 or TRBV6-3; D unclear. The CDR3 loop spans 14 amino acids. The V and J ends lost 2 bases and 1 base respectively, with 8 bases between them. Germline V gene data show CDR1 as MNHEY and CDR2 as SVGEGT. The CDR3, as DNA: TGTGCCAGCAGTTACCACTCCGAGAACACTGAAGCTTTCTTT. It yields the protein CASSYHSENTEAFF.